The present T cell receptor beta chain was sequenced within a study of cytomegalovirus exposure and HLA in healthy donors. There were likely unrecorded immune exposures, though donors were nominally healthy when sampled. The study's findings and limits: Further analysis was carried out later, and it showed several of the most significant clusters appearing linked to common viral pathogens. Specificity of three CMV-associated chains for CMV antigens was verified in vitro.

PCR used 60 Vbeta primers and 13 Jbeta primers. Assay: immunoSEQ multiplex PCR; the TCRdb copy retains only in-frame clones and omits some. The data contain 150,000 to 200,000 clones, around 79% of them singletons. The germline CDR1 and CDR2 sequences are LNHDA and SQIVND (reference sequence). V was pared by 4 bases and J by 4 bases, with 8 bases of the junction left unmatched. The CDR3 sequence is 15 residues long. Of note for this clone: Its specificity is not known.

The genes are TRBV19 and TRBJ1-1; 8 nucleotides align to TRBD1. The specimen sequenced was PBMCs. This TCR was recovered from a woman aged 45-60 years in good health and CMV-seropositive. The CDR3, as DNA: TGTGCCAGTAGTACTAGGGCAGGGGGCGGCACTGAAGCTTTCTTT. This gives the protein CASSTRAGGGTEAFF.